Shown below are 29 T cell receptor beta chains from a single sample sequenced in a study of T cells in Graves' hyperthyroidism and ophthalmopathy. Amplified TCR beta CDR3 regions came from RNA transcripts. An initial round of RT-PCR targeting the TCR CDR3 relied on the HTBI primer set. TCRdb independently ran MiXCR on the multiplex PCR reads; one entry per CDR3 protein. The profile shows roughly 96,000 distinct CDR3 sequences, 51% of them singletons. Sequenced input: blood. The source is a middle-aged woman with Graves' hyperthyroidism.

This clonotype was seen at least ten times. The chain links TRBV20-1 to TRBJ2-3, with D perhaps assigned TRBD1 or TRBD2 (5 bases each). This CDR3 region has 13 residues. V lost 5 bases, J lost 0 bases, and 9 bases lay in between. CDR1 DFQATT and CDR2 SNEGSKA come from the germline V gene (reference sequence). This CDR3 is CSARRESTDTQYF. Written as DNA, the CDR3 is TGCAGTGCTCGCAGGGAGAGCACAGATACGCAGTATTTT.

This clonotype was picked up many times. V usage is TRBV7-2 and J usage is TRBJ2-6; 10 nucleotides line up with TRBD2. The J segment lost 3 bases and the V segment lost 5 bases, leaving 7 bases of the junction unmatched. The CDR3 runs 17 residues. In germline, CDR1 is SGHTA, CDR2 FQGNSA. Here the CDR3 DNA reads TGTGCCAGCAGCCCAGCGGGAGGGCCTGGTGGGGCCAACGTCCTGACTTTC. The encoded protein is CASSPAGGPGGANVLTF.

This chain links TRBV12-3 or TRBV12-4 with TRBJ2-3; D is possibly TRBD1 or TRBD2 (5 bases each). V lost 7 bases to trimming and J lost 1 base, with 15 bases between them. This CDR3 is built from 15 residues. The CDR3 loop reads CASNLRGAGTDTQYF. Here the CDR3 DNA reads TGTGCCAGCAACTTGAGGGGAGCGGGCACAGATACGCAGTATTTT.

This clonotype was counted at least ten times. V is TRBV7-8 and J is TRBJ1-2; D is perhaps TRBD1 (6 bases). The length of the CDR3 is 14 residues. In germline, CDR1 is SGHVS, CDR2 FQNEAQ. The V end lost 5 bases, the J end lost 7 bases, and 17 bases lay between the germline ends. As DNA, the CDR3 is TGTGCCAGCAGCGCCCAGGGAGGGGGGGGTGGCTACACCTTC. Protein: CASSAQGGGGGYTF.

The chain is built from TRBV7-2 and TRBJ2-6, with TRBD1 matching 10 bases. Germline CDR1 reads SGHTA; CDR2 reads FQGNSA. With V trimmed by 7 bases and J by 0 bases, 9 bases remained unmatched. The CDR3 length is 18 residues. The CDR3 loop reads CASTPGWDRGSGANVLTF. CDR3 sequence (DNA): TGTGCCAGCACCCCAGGATGGGACAGGGGCTCTGGGGCCAACGTCCTGACTTTC.

This clonotype has at least ten counts. An end of the junction does not agree with germline; a read error may underlie this. The genes are TRBV7-2 and TRBJ1-3; D gene ambiguous. The CDR3 has 13 amino acids. The germline V gene has CDR1 SGHTA and CDR2 FQGNSA. CDR3 bases: TGCGCCAGCAGCCAAACGCGTGGAAACACCATATATTTT. As protein: CASSQTRGNTIYF. The entire variable domain, with the rest obtained from reference TRBV7-2 and TRBJ1-3, is as follows: GAGVSQSPSNKVTEKGKDVELRCDPISGHTALYWYRQSLGQGLEFLIYFQGNSAPDKSGLPSDRFSAERTGGSVSTLTIQRTQQEDSAVYLCASSQTRGNTIYFGEGSWLTVV.

At least ten counts were recorded for this clonotype. The chain is built from TRBV12-3 or TRBV12-4 and TRBJ2-5; 11 bases map to TRBD2. The J segment lost 5 bases and the V segment lost 1 base, leaving 15 bases of the junction unmatched. The CDR3 runs to 19 residues. The CDR3 spells CASSLVVLAGGLNVETQYF. In DNA, the CDR3 is TGTGCCAGCAGTTTAGTAGTCCTAGCGGGAGGCCTCAATGTGGAGACCCAGTACTTC.

As concerns this clonotype: Being one base from a much bigger clone, this may be a read error. The chain is built from TRBV7-8 and TRBJ2-7; 12 bases map to TRBD1. Trimming cost V 8 bases and J 9 bases; bases outside gene matches: 2. CDR3 size: 11 residues. The germline V gene encodes CDR1 SGHVS and CDR2 FQNEAQ. The CDR3 DNA is TGTGCCAGCGGGACAGGGGGCGCGCAGTACTTC. Translating it yields CASGTGGAQYF.

The rearrangement links TRBV7-2 to TRBJ1-1; D perhaps matches TRBD1 (6 bases). V was clipped by 5 bases and J by 1 base, with 20 bases between them. The CDR3 loop spans 17 amino acids. Germline CDR1 and CDR2: SGHTA and FQGNSA. In nucleotides, the CDR3 is TGTGCCAGCAGCCAGGGGCGGGGAACGGTCGCGAACACTGAAGCTTTCTTT. As protein: CASSQGRGTVANTEAFF.

A single count supports this clonotype. CDR3: CSAKDREWETQYF. The CDR3 nucleotides are TGCAGTGCTAAGGACAGAGAGTGGGAGACCCAGTACTTC. The gene calls are TRBV20-1 and TRBJ2-5; D may be TRBD1 (6 bases). The V end lost 4 bases, the J end lost 5 bases, and 14 bases lay between the germline ends. Germline values: CDR1 DFQATT, CDR2 SNEGSKA (reference sequence). This CDR3 comprises 13 residues.

Notes on this clonotype: A read error may produce the germline difference seen at one junction end. The chain carries TRBV7-9 and TRBJ1-4; 7 bases map to TRBD1. CDR1 is SEHNR and CDR2 is FQNEAQ in the germline V gene (reference sequence). The CDR3 loop spans 14 amino acids. The CDR3 loop reads CASSLTGLNVKPLF. CDR3 DNA sequence: TGTGCCAGCAGCCTGACAGGGCTTAATGTAAAACCGCTTTTT.

The chain links TRBV7-9 to TRBJ2-5; TRBD2 aligns across 13 bases. The CDR3 spans 16 residues. Germline V lookup: CDR1 SEHNR, CDR2 FQNEAQ (reference sequence). The V segment lost 5 bases and the J segment 5 bases; nucleotides outside the gene matches: 8. The CDR3 region is CASSPWTSGSRETQYF. CDR3 nucleotide sequence: TGTGCCAGCAGCCCCTGGACTAGCGGGAGCAGGGAGACCCAGTACTTC.

As DNA, the CDR3 is TGTGCCAGCAGAGGTGAAGGGGGGGACGCCTATTTACCCCTCCACTTT. Protein sequence: CASRGEGGDAYLPLHF. The rearrangement joins TRBV9 to TRBJ1-6; a weak D match, TRBD1 (6 bases). This CDR3 has 16 amino acids. V was clipped by 5 bases and J by 12 bases, with 24 bases between them. In germline, CDR1 is SGDLS, CDR2 YYNGEE.

In this sample, this clonotype turned up once. This chain links TRBV20-1 with TRBJ2-5; D may be TRBD1 (6 bases). Per germline, CDR1 DFQATT and CDR2 SNEGSKA (reference sequence). Trimming stripped 6 bases from V and 5 bases from J, with 16 bases between. The CDR3 has 13 residues. The CDR3 DNA sequence: TGCAGTGCCCTAAGCAAGGGGGACGAGACCCAGTACTTC. Amino acid sequence: CSALSKGDETQYF.

V and J are TRBV7-9 and TRBJ2-7; 7 bases are a match to TRBD1. Germline assignment: CDR1 SEHNR and CDR2 FQNEAQ (reference sequence). The CDR3 totals 15 residues. V lost 5 bases and J lost 2; bases outside the gene matches: 9. CDR3 sequence (DNA): TGTGCCAGCAGCGGACTCTCGGGACAGACCTACGAGCAGTACTTC. Amino acid sequence: CASSGLSGQTYEQYF.

The V and J genes are TRBV6-2 or TRBV6-3 and TRBJ1-2; TRBD1 agrees at 7 bases. Germline V lookup: CDR1 MNHEY, CDR2 SVGEGT. J gave up 5 bases and V 6 bases, and 3 bases lay outside the gene matches. CDR3 length equals 12 residues. The CDR3 here is CASSGQAYGYTF. The CDR3 nucleotides read TGTGCCAGCAGCGGACAGGCTTATGGCTACACCTTC.

Of note for this clonotype: This may be a read error: a much more frequent sequence differs by one nucleotide. The rearrangement joins TRBV13 to TRBJ2-7; possible D gene TRBD2, 5 bases. Per germline, CDR1 PRHDT and CDR2 FYEKMQ (reference sequence). The CDR3 totals 14 residues. CDR3 sequence reads: CASGFPEGVHEQYF. DNA for the CDR3: TGTGCCAGCGGCTTTCCCGAGGGAGTCCACGAGCAGTACTTC.

The rearrangement links TRBV2 to TRBJ1-5, with TRBD1 matching over 7 bases. The CDR3 extends over 14 amino acids. V shed 3 bases, J shed 11 bases, and the junction held 10 bases outside the gene matches. CDR1 and CDR2 (germline): SNHLY, FYNNEI. CDR3: CASSETGNRETQHF. DNA of the CDR3: TGTGCCAGCAGTGAGACAGGGAATCGGGAGACCCAGCATTTT. The entire variable domain, with the rest obtained from reference TRBV2 and TRBJ1-5, is as follows: EPEVTQTPSHQVTQMGQEVILRCVPISNHLYFYWYRQILGQKVEFLVSFYNNEISEKSEIFDDQFSVERPDGSNFTLKIRSTKLEDSAMYFCASSETGNRETQHFGDGTRLSIL.

As to this clonotype: A single base separates this from a much larger clone, so it may be a read error. The chain has TRBV7-7 and TRBJ2-3, with 16 bases fitting TRBD2. The length of the CDR3 is 16 residues. V was clipped by 3 bases and J by 5 bases; unmatched bases: 2. Germline CDR1 is SSHAT and CDR2 is FNYEAQ (reference sequence). DNA for the CDR3: TGTGCCAGCAGCTTGGGACTAGCGGGAGGGGGAGATACGCAGTATTTT. Translation gives CASSLGLAGGGDTQYF.

In this sample, this clonotype turned up many times. The V call is TRBV28, the J call TRBJ2-7; D is ambiguous. Trimming cost V 5 bases and J 2 bases, with 4 bases left between them. CDR1 and CDR2 (germline): MDHEN, SYDVKM. The CDR3 sequence is 11 residues long. CDR3 bases: TGTGCCAGCAGTCGGGCCTACGAGCAGTACTTC. Encoded protein: CASSRAYEQYF.

The chain is built from TRBV5-4 and TRBJ1-1; a weak D match, TRBD1 (6 bases). With 1 base removed from V and 3 bases from J, the gap between germline ends came to 13 bases. This CDR3 contains 15 residues. Looked up from germline, CDR1 is SGHNT and CDR2 is YYREEE (reference sequence). CDR3 residues: CASSLTGFSDTEAFF. CDR3 DNA sequence: TGTGCCAGCAGCTTGACAGGGTTCAGTGACACTGAAGCTTTCTTT.

To note about this clonotype: Germline and junction disagree at one end, which may indicate a read error. The chain links TRBV10-2 to TRBJ1-6; D may be TRBD1 (6 bases). Germline CDR1 reads WSHSY; CDR2 reads SAAADI. The CDR3 extends over 14 amino acids. CDR3 region: CASGDGGAGSPLHF. CDR3 DNA sequence: TGCGCCAGCGGTGATGGGGGCGCGGGTTCACCCCTCCACTTT.

This clonotype appeared many times. J is TRBJ2-5 and V is TRBV29-1, with D unresolved. V gave up 6 bases and J gave up 0 bases, with 5 bases separating them. Germline loops: CDR1 SQVTM, CDR2 ANQGSEA. This CDR3 has 11 amino acids. The CDR3 here is CSVAYQETQYF. The DNA of the CDR3 is TGCAGCGTCGCGTACCAAGAGACCCAGTACTTC.

This clonotype was detected many times. The chain combines TRBV5-1 with TRBJ2-5; D ambiguous. The CDR3 is 12 amino acids. Per the germline V gene, CDR1 is SGHRS and CDR2 is YFSETQ. V was pared by 5 bases and J by 5 bases, with 10 bases between. The CDR3, as DNA: TGCGCCAGCAGAGGAGAAGTTGAGACCCAGTACTTC. Translated, it gives CASRGEVETQYF.

At least ten counts were recorded for this clonotype. The V and J genes are TRBV6-5 and TRBJ1-1; 7 bases match TRBD1. This CDR3 contains 14 residues. Trimming removed 5 bases from V and 6 bases from J; junction bases left unmatched: 9. The V gene's germline CDR1 is MNHEY and CDR2 SVGAGI. CDR3 sequence: CASSKRGQRAEAFF. The CDR3 region has the DNA TGTGCCAGCAGTAAAAGGGGGCAGAGAGCTGAAGCTTTCTTT.

This clonotype was recorded many times. The chain recombines TRBV20-1 with TRBJ1-1; TRBD1 is a possible D gene (6 bases). The length of the CDR3 is 17 residues. Germline lookup yields CDR1 DFQATT and CDR2 SNEGSKA (reference sequence). V lost 3 bases, J lost 6 bases, and 26 bases lay in between. The CDR3 DNA follows: TGCAGTGCTAGTGCCGACAGGCGAGGGTTTGGACGCGCTGAAGCTTTCTTT. It codes for CSASADRRGFGRAEAFF.

The chain is built from TRBV7-2 and TRBJ2-5, with a tentative D call TRBD1 (6 bases). Germline V CDR1 and CDR2: SGHTA, FQGNSA. The V end lost 5 bases, the J end lost 7 bases, and 14 bases lay between the germline ends. The CDR3 loop spans 13 amino acids. CDR3 coding DNA: TGTGCCAGCAGCAGAACGCAGGGGTGGACCCAGTACTTC. Its translation is CASSRTQGWTQYF.

CDR3: CASSLELGEQYGYTF. In DNA, the CDR3 is TGTGCCAGCAGCTTGGAGCTGGGGGAGCAGTATGGCTACACCTTC. This chain links TRBV7-2 with TRBJ1-2; a possible D gene is TRBD1 (5 bases). Trimming stripped 3 bases from V and 5 bases from J, with 16 bases between. The germline V gene encodes CDR1 SGHTA and CDR2 FQGNSA. The CDR3 contains 15 residues.

By proportion, this clonotype is medium-sized (0.01 to 0.1%). This chain connects TRBV5-8 to TRBJ2-7, with a possible D match to TRBD2 (6 bases). This CDR3 spans 13 amino acids. V shed 0 bases and J shed 5 bases, with 9 bases lying between them. Germline V gene data show CDR1 as SGHTS and CDR2 as YDEGEE. The CDR3 nucleotides are TGTGCCAGCAGCTTGGGCGGGAAGGACGAGCAGTACTTC. Its translation is CASSLGGKDEQYF.